This TCR beta chain was identified in a study of blood T cell repertoires in COVID-19. Cohorts were based on clinical histories the participants reported. V shed 6 bases, J shed 4 bases, and the junction held 13 bases outside the gene matches. Looked up from germline, CDR1 is SGHDN and CDR2 is FVKESK. This CDR3 is built from 16 residues. Sequenced by immunoSEQ multiplex PCR; TCRdb stores in-frame clones only, minus some. The sample has around 500,000 clones, around 87% seen once; the top ten hold approximately 1.8%. This clonotype originated in a woman in her forties who had recovered from COVID-19. The chain employs TRBV14 and TRBJ1-2, with 8 nucleotides matching TRBD1. Source material: PBMCs or T cells enriched from blood (not recorded which). CDR3 in DNA: TGTGCCAGCAGTGTTATGAGACAGGGGCGAGGCTATGGCTACACCTTC. As protein: CASSVMRQGRGYGYTF. The full variable domain, its missing parts supplied by reference TRBV14 and TRBJ1-2, is EAGVTQFPSHSVIEKGQTVTLRCDPISGHDNLYWYRRVMGKEIKFLLHFVKESKQDESGMPNNRFLAERTGGTYSTLKVQPAELEDSGVYFCASSVMRQGRGYGYTFGSGTRLTVV.